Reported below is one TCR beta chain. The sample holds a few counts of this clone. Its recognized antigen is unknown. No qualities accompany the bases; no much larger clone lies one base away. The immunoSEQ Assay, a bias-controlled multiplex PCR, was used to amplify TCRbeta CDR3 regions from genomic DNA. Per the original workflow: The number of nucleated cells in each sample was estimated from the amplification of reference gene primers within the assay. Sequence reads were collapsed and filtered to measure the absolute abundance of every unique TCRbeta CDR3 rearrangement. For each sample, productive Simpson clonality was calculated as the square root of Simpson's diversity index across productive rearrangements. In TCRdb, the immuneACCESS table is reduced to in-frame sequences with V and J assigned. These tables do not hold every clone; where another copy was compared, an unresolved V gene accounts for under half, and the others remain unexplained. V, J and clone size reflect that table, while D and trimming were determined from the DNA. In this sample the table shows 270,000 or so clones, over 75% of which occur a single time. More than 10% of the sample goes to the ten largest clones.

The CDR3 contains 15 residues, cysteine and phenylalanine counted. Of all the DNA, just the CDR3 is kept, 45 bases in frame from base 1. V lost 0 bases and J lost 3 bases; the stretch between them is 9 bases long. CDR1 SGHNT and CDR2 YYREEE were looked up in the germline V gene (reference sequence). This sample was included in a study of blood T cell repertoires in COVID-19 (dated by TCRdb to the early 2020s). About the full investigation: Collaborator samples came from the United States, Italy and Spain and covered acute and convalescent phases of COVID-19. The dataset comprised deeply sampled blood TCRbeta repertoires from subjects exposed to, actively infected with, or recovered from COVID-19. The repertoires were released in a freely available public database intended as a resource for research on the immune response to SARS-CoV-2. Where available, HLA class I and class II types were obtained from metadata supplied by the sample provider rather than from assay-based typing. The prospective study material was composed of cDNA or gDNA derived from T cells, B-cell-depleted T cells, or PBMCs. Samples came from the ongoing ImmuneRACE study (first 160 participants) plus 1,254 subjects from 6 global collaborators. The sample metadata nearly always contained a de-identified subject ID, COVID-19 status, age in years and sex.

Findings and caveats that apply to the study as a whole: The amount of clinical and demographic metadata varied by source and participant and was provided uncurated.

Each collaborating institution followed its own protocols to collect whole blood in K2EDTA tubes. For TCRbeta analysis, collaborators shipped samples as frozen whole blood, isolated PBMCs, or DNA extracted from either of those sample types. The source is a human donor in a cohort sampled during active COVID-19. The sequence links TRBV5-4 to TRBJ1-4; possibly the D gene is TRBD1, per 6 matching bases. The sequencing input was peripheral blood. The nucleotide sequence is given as TGTGCCAGCAGCTTGGAGGGGGACCCTAATGAAAAACTGTTTTTT. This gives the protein CASSLEGDPNEKLFF.